The 17 T cell receptor beta chains below all came from one sample that was sequenced in a study of molecular identifiers for immune sequencing clone quantification. TCRdb reprocessed the PCR reads via MiXCR and lists one record per CDR3 protein. The data contain over 550,000 distinct CDR3 sequences, 25% of them singletons. Sequencing was carried out using naive CD8+ T cells from blood, with Jurkat cell RNA spiked in. Subset described: FACS-sorted CD8+CD4-CCR7+CD45RA+ naive T cells. These receptors were obtained from a human donor in good health. Some libraries in this study had Jurkat cell RNA spiked in.

V is TRBV4-3 and J is TRBJ2-1; D is ambiguous. V gave up 0 bases and J gave up 2 bases, with 8 bases separating them. CDR1 and CDR2 from the germline V gene are LGHNA and YSLEER. The CDR3 runs to 15 residues. CDR3 region: CASSQDRQTYNEQFF. The CDR3 DNA is TGCGCCAGCAGCCAAGATCGACAAACCTACAATGAGCAGTTCTTC.

This clonotype was counted many times. The genes are TRBV6-5 and TRBJ2-1; 8 nucleotides align to TRBD2. CDR1 is MNHEY and CDR2 is SVGAGI in the germline V gene. After removal of 4 bases from V and 6 bases from J, the junction contained 5 bases not matched to a gene. The CDR3 spans 14 residues. The CDR3 spells CASSLAGSGNEQFF. The CDR3, as DNA: TGTGCCAGCAGTTTAGCGGGGTCGGGCAATGAGCAGTTCTTC.

In the case of this clonotype: A much bigger clone sits one base away, suggesting this may be a read error. V and J are TRBV5-1 and TRBJ2-7, with 7 bases fitting TRBD2. V lost 2 bases and J lost 5; bases outside the gene matches: 7. The CDR3 runs 14 residues. Germline V CDR1 and CDR2: SGHRS, YFSETQ. For the CDR3, the DNA is TGCGCCAGCAGCTTTGGGAGCGGGATCAACGAGCAGTACTTC. It yields the protein CASSFGSGINEQYF.

To note about this clonotype: Sequence at one end of the junction differs from germline and may be a read error. CDR3 DNA sequence: TGTGCCATCAGTGACGACAGGTACGAGCTGTACTTC. Its translation is CAISDDRYELYF. This chain connects TRBV10-3 to TRBJ2-7; weak D call: TRBD1 (6 bases). This CDR3 spans 12 amino acids. From germline, CDR1 is ENHRY and CDR2 SYGVKD.

This clonotype was counted ten times or more. The rearrangement uses TRBV5-4 and TRBJ2-4; D not certain. This CDR3 spans 15 amino acids. The ends were cut back, 0 bases at V and 3 bases at J, with 10 bases in the middle. The germline CDR1 and CDR2 sequences are SGHNT and YYREEE (reference sequence). The CDR3 bases are TGTGCCAGCAGCTTGGCGACTGATCACAAAAACATTCAGTACTTC. Residues: CASSLATDHKNIQYF.

This chain links TRBV28 with TRBJ2-5; 10 nucleotides match TRBD1. The CDR3 loop spans 15 amino acids. Germline assignment: CDR1 MDHEN and CDR2 SYDVKM. The V segment lost 6 bases and the J segment 5 bases; nucleotides outside the gene matches: 9. This CDR3 reads CASSATGGADETQYF. DNA for the CDR3: TGTGCCAGCAGCGCGACAGGGGGCGCGGACGAGACCCAGTACTTC.

The chain combines TRBV3-1 with TRBJ1-2; maybe TRBD1 (5 bases). The CDR3 contains 17 residues. The germline V and J ends were trimmed by 2 bases and 3 bases, with 19 bases remaining between them. Germline assignment: CDR1 LGHDT and CDR2 YNNKEL (reference sequence). The CDR3, as DNA: TGTGCCAGCAGCCAATTTAGGGACGTGGGAGGATACTATGGCTACACCTTC. This sequence encodes CASSQFRDVGGYYGYTF.

This clonotype was counted once. V gene TRBV14 combines with J gene TRBJ2-7; no clear D gene. Germline V gene lookup returns CDR1 SGHDN and CDR2 FVKESK. This CDR3 region has 12 residues. With 3 bases removed from V and 8 bases from J, the gap between germline ends came to 11 bases. CDR3 nucleotides: TGTGCCAGCAGCCAGTTAAGGCTCAAGCAGTACTTC. Protein sequence: CASSQLRLKQYF.

This clonotype has just a few counts. The V and J genes are TRBV7-9 and TRBJ1-2; possible D gene TRBD1, 5 bases. Germline V CDR1 and CDR2: SEHNR, FQNEAQ (reference sequence). V was pared by 4 bases and J by 2 bases, with 17 bases between. CDR3 length: 16 residues. Here the CDR3 DNA reads TGTGCCAGCAGCTCCATTGAAGGGACGGCCAACTATGGCTACACCTTC. It encodes CASSSIEGTANYGYTF.

This clonotype was recorded many times. This chain joins TRBV2 and TRBJ1-4, with TRBD1 matching over 11 bases. This CDR3 spans 15 amino acids. The V gene end was trimmed by 4 bases and the J gene end by 3 bases; junction bases not matched to a gene: 1. The germline V gene encodes CDR1 SNHLY and CDR2 FYNNEI. The CDR3 protein is CASSGGQGANEKLFF. The DNA for the CDR3 is TGTGCCAGCAGTGGGGGACAGGGGGCTAATGAAAAACTGTTTTTT.

V and J are TRBV2 and TRBJ2-2; D is unresolved. The CDR3 runs to 15 residues. V shed 7 bases and J shed 3 bases, with 15 bases lying between them. Per germline, CDR1 SNHLY and CDR2 FYNNEI. The chain's CDR3 is CASKSQVLDTGELFF. The CDR3 coding sequence is TGTGCCAGCAAAAGTCAGGTGTTGGACACCGGGGAGCTGTTTTTT.

Turning to this clonotype: This may stem from a read error, because a much larger clone lies one nucleotide away. This sequence joins TRBV4-1 and TRBJ1-1; TRBD1 aligns across 7 bases. The CDR3 is 15 residues long. CDR1 and CDR2 from the germline V gene are MGHRA and YSYEKL. CDR3 in DNA: TGCGCCAGCAGCCAGGAGACAGGGACGAACACTGACGCTTTCTTT. Residues: CASSQETGTNTDAFF.

This clonotype was found a few times. The chain combines TRBV6-6 with TRBJ2-3; 11 bases are shared with TRBD2. This CDR3 has 16 residues. With V trimmed by 6 bases and J by 2 bases, 7 bases remained unmatched. The germline V gene encodes CDR1 MNHNY and CDR2 SVGAGI (reference sequence). CDR3 DNA sequence: TGTGCCAGCAGATGGGGACTAGCGGTTCCCACAGATACGCAGTATTTT. This encodes CASRWGLAVPTDTQYF.

On this clonotype: At one end the junction does not follow the germline gene, possibly because of a read error. The chain joins TRBV4-3 to TRBJ2-7, with D unclear. The CDR3 spans 14 residues. Germline lookup yields CDR1 LGHNA and CDR2 YSLEER. The CDR3 spells CASCQYTRADEQYF. CDR3 sequence (DNA): TGCGCCAGCTGCCAGTACACTCGGGCAGACGAGCAGTACTTC.

As to this clonotype: Being one base from a much bigger clone, this may be a read error. This chain connects TRBV19 to TRBJ2-2; 7 bases agree with TRBD1. CDR3 size: 19 residues. Per the germline V gene, CDR1 is LNHDA and CDR2 is SQIVND (reference sequence). CDR3 bases: TGTGCCAGTAGTTCCTACAGGGGATCGTCTCCTAGGGACACCGGGGAGCAGTTTTTT. Amino acid sequence: CASSSYRGSSPRDTGEQFF.

The chain combines TRBV4-2 with TRBJ2-7, with 11 bases identical to TRBD1. The CDR3 length is 17 residues. J lost 5 bases, V lost 2 bases, and 11 bases had no gene match. Per the germline V gene, CDR1 is LGHNA and CDR2 is YNFKEQ. In DNA form, the CDR3 reads TGTGCCAGCAGCCAACTCTTGAGTTGGGACAGGGGGAACGAGCAGTACTTC. Translation: CASSQLLSWDRGNEQYF.

This clonotype was seen repeatedly, ten times or more. The chain couples TRBV4-1 to TRBJ1-1, with TRBD1 matching over 8 bases. The CDR3 runs to 14 residues. Trimming took 4 bases from V and 4 from J; bases not matched to a gene: 5. Per the germline V gene, CDR1 is MGHRA and CDR2 is YSYEKL. This chain's CDR3 is CASSPGQGGTEAFF. Here the CDR3 DNA reads TGCGCCAGCAGCCCTGGACAGGGCGGCACTGAAGCTTTCTTT.